This is a list of T cell receptor beta chains from one sample in a study of T cells after yellow fever vaccination. TCRdb independently ran MiXCR on the 5' RACE reads; one entry per CDR3 protein. The repertoire holds approximately 120,000 distinct CDR3 sequences, with 7.5% to 10% as singletons. The material was CD8+ T cells sorted from PBMCs, obtained on the day of the yellow fever booster vaccination. All receptors come from a man aged 18 to 35 who received the YFV17D yellow fever vaccine. Both conserved end residues are part of each CDR3. The D gene is left open where the match is weak. Clone sizes are given selectively: once, few, many, or a class where the clone is expanded.

>TRBJ2-1|TRBD2|15|TRBV6-5|NA
TGTGCCAGCAGTTACTTGGGACTAGCGAGGAATGAGCAGTTCTTC
CASSYLGLARNEQFF
>TRBJ2-5|TRBD1|15|TRBV11-2|once
TGTGCCAGCAGTCGCCCGGGACAGTTGACGGAGACCCAGTACTTT
CASSRPGQLTETQYF
>TRBJ2-1|NA|14|TRBV11-2|few
TGTGCCAGCAGCCGAGAGACGGAATACAATGAGCAGTTCTTC
CASSRETEYNEQFF
>TRBJ1-5|NA|15|TRBV6-5|few
TGTGCCAGCAGTTACTCGGGGGATAGCAATCAGCCCCAGCATTTT
CASSYSGDSNQPQHF
>TRBJ2-1|NA|15|TRBV6-2/TRBV6-3|few
TGTGCCAGCAGTACCGTCAGGCCCACCTACAATGAGCAGTTCTTC
CASSTVRPTYNEQFF
>TRBJ2-3|NA|14|TRBV12-3/TRBV12-4|NA
TGTGCCAGCAGTTCCTTGACTAGCACAGATACGCAGTATTTT
CASSSLTSTDTQYF
>TRBJ2-4|NA|17|TRBV11-2|few
TGTGCCAGCAGCTTCCTAGCGGGACAGGGGAGGGGAAACATTCAGTACTTC
CASSFLAGQGRGNIQYF
>TRBJ2-5|TRBD2|15|TRBV9|NA
TGTGCCAGCAGCGTAGGCCCTAGCGGGGGAGAGACCCAGTACTTC
CASSVGPSGGETQYF
>TRBJ1-5|NA|15|TRBV4-1|few
TGCGCCAGCAGCCCCCACGGGGAGAGCAATCAGCCCCAGCATTTT
CASSPHGESNQPQHF
>TRBJ1-1|NA|12|TRBV29-1|many
TGCAGCGTGGGGAGGGGAGACACTGAAGCTTTCTTT
CSVGRGDTEAFF
>TRBJ1-6|TRBD1|15|TRBV27|few
TGTGCCAGCAGTAGACAGGGGCATTATAATTCACCCCTCCACTTT
CASSRQGHYNSPLHF
>TRBJ2-3|TRBD2|15|TRBV20-1|NA
TGCAGTGCTAGAGTGACTAGCGGGGGACCAGATACGCAGTATTTT
CSARVTSGGPDTQYF
>TRBJ2-5|NA|14|TRBV12-3/TRBV12-4|once
TGTGCCAGCAGTAAACTAGGCGTCCGGGAGACCCAGTACTTC
CASSKLGVRETQYF
>TRBJ2-7|NA|15|TRBV18|NA
TGTGCCAGCTCACCAGGAGAGGGTGACGGTTACGAGCAGTACTTC
CASSPGEGDGYEQYF
>TRBJ2-3|NA|13|TRBV9|few
TGTGCCAGCAGCCAATGGACTACGGATACGCAGTATTTT
CASSQWTTDTQYF
>TRBJ1-4|NA|15|TRBV4-3|NA
TGCGCCAGCAGCCAAGATAGTTGGGCGGAGGAAAAACTGTTTTTT
CASSQDSWAEEKLFF
>TRBJ2-7|NA|14|TRBV6-5|few
TGTGCCAGCAGTTACCAGGGCTCTGTAAACGAGCAGTACTTC
CASSYQGSVNEQYF
>TRBJ2-3|NA|16|TRBV7-9|medium-sized
TGTGCCAGCAGCTTAGTTATGGAGGCTGGCACAGATACGCAGTATTTT
CASSLVMEAGTDTQYF
>TRBJ2-7|NA|15|TRBV4-1|NA
TGCGCCAGCAGCCAAGATTCAGCTAGACTCCGTGAGCAGTACTTC
CASSQDSARLREQYF
>TRBJ1-1|NA|15|TRBV13|NA
TGTGCCAGCAGCCCGACAGGTCTCATGAACACTGAAGCTTTCTTT
CASSPTGLMNTEAFF
>TRBJ2-3|NA|13|TRBV6-5|NA
TGTGCCAGCAGTTACTCGCCCCGAGATACGCAGTATTTT
CASSYSPRDTQYF
>TRBJ2-3|TRBD2|15|TRBV6-4|medium-sized
TGTGCCAGCAGTGACTCGACTAGCGGGGGGGATACGCAGTATTTT
CASSDSTSGGDTQYF
>TRBJ2-5|NA|11|TRBV3-1|few
TGTGGGTGCGGACCCCAAGAGACCCAGTACTTC
CGCGPQETQYF
>TRBJ1-5|NA|14|TRBV24-1|few
TGTGCCACCAGTGCTACAGGGAACGGTCAGCCCCAGCATTTT
CATSATGNGQPQHF
>TRBJ2-7|NA|13|TRBV29-1|NA
TGCAGCGTTGGATCTAGCCTGGCCTACGAGCAGTACTTC
CSVGSSLAYEQYF
>TRBJ1-1|TRBD1|14|TRBV6-5|NA
TGTGCCAGCAGCCGACAGGGCTGGAACACTGAAGCTTTCTTT
CASSRQGWNTEAFF
>TRBJ1-3|NA|16|TRBV21-1|few
TGTGCCAGCCCCCGATGGACAGGGGTACCCCCCGGCACCATATATTTT
CASPRWTGVPPGTIYF
>TRBJ1-4|NA|16|TRBV7-6|NA
TGTGCCAGCAGCGACTCGTTGCGGCTCGGGGATGAAAAACTGTTTTTT
CASSDSLRLGDEKLFF
>TRBJ2-1|NA|14|TRBV6-5|NA
TGTGCCAGCAGTTTATACAGGACTGATAATGAGCAGTTCTTC
CASSLYRTDNEQFF
>TRBJ2-3|TRBD1|17|TRBV18|many
TGTGCCAGCTCATATCCGGAGTTGGGGACAGGAGTCGATACGCAGTATTTT
CASSYPELGTGVDTQYF
>TRBJ1-5|NA|14|TRBV23-1|NA
TGCGCCAGCAGCGTAGGAACCCCTGATCAGCCCCAGCATTTT
CASSVGTPDQPQHF
>TRBJ2-1|NA|11|TRBV12-3/TRBV12-4|few
TGTGCCAGCAGTTTAATCAATGAGCAGTTCTTC
CASSLINEQFF